One and the same sample provided the 23 T cell receptor beta chains below, sequenced in a study of T cell changes during pregnancy in multiple sclerosis. Profiling relied on immunoSEQ multiplex PCR, and the TCRdb table lists in-frame clones only, not all of them. The sample consists of 40,000 to 60,000 clones, approximately 92% of them appearing once. This material consisted of CD4+ T cells from peripheral blood mononuclear cells, taken in the third trimester of pregnancy. The receptors come from a female donor with multiple sclerosis, enrolled in a pregnancy study.

This clone was observed a few times. The V call is TRBV9, the J call TRBJ1-2; the match to TRBD1 covers 10 bases. This CDR3 is built from 13 residues. The germline V gene encodes CDR1 SGDLS and CDR2 YYNGEE. V gave up 4 bases and J gave up 7 bases; unmatched junction bases: 4. CDR3 sequence reads: CASSPRDRGGYTF. CDR3 nucleotides: TGTGCCAGCAGCCCCCGGGACAGGGGTGGCTACACCTTC.

The V and J genes are TRBV7-9 and TRBJ1-3; D remains unclear. Germline V lookup: CDR1 SEHNR, CDR2 FQNEAQ (reference sequence). V dropped 5 bases and J dropped 3 bases, with 11 bases sitting between them. The CDR3 runs to 14 residues. CDR3 protein: CASSPRAGGNTIYF. As DNA, the CDR3 is TGTGCCAGCAGCCCGAGGGCGGGTGGAAACACCATATATTTT.

The chain is built from TRBV18 and TRBJ1-5; 7 nucleotides align to TRBD1. The CDR3 is 15 amino acids. Trimming cost V 5 bases and J 4 bases; bases outside gene matches: 8. Looked up from germline, CDR1 is KGHSH and CDR2 is LQKENI. For the CDR3, the DNA is TGTGCCAGCTCAATTAACTCGGACAGGAATCAGCCCCAGCATTTT. Translation: CASSINSDRNQPQHF.

The chain has TRBV4-2 and TRBJ1-1; TRBD1 agrees at 7 bases. Losses at the gene ends were 0 bases for V and 1 base for J; bases not matched to a gene: 8. The CDR3 is made up of 17 amino acids. CDR1 is LGHNA and CDR2 is YNFKEQ in the germline V gene. The CDR3 protein is CASSQDPRTGPNTEAFF. In nucleotides, the CDR3 is TGTGCCAGCAGCCAAGATCCCCGGACAGGCCCGAACACTGAAGCTTTCTTT.

This sequence joins TRBV7-2 and TRBJ2-5; D might be TRBD2 (6 bases). Trimming cost V 5 bases and J 0 bases, with 10 bases left between them. The CDR3 spans 14 residues. Germline CDR1 SGHTA, CDR2 FQGNSA. The CDR3 sequence: CASSDRDYQETQYF. DNA of the CDR3: TGTGCCAGCAGCGACCGGGACTACCAAGAGACCCAGTACTTC.

This chain uses TRBV7-2 with TRBJ2-5; D gene unclear. The germline gives CDR1 SGHTA, CDR2 FQGNSA. The CDR3 extends over 16 amino acids. The germline V and J ends were trimmed by 0 bases and 1 base, with 12 bases remaining between them. The CDR3: CASSLAFRTSQETQYF. DNA for the CDR3: TGTGCCAGCAGCTTAGCTTTCCGTACCAGCCAAGAGACCCAGTACTTC.

This sequence joins TRBV7-6 and TRBJ2-5, with 11 bases that match TRBD2. V was clipped by 1 base and J by 2 bases; unmatched bases: 9. Germline V lookup: CDR1 SGHVS, CDR2 FNYEAQ. The CDR3 length is 18 residues. The CDR3 region has the DNA TGTGCCAGCAGCTTAGGGGCTAGCGGGGGGTTTCTACAAGAGACCCAGTACTTC. Protein product: CASSLGASGGFLQETQYF.

The V and J genes are TRBV11-3 and TRBJ2-3; 9 bases are shared with TRBD2. The CDR3 is 15 residues long. V was pared by 3 bases and J by 2 bases, with 3 bases of the junction left unmatched. Germline V gene lookup returns CDR1 SGHNT and CDR2 YENEEA. The CDR3 here is CASSLTSGPTDTQYF. The CDR3 DNA reads as TGTGCCAGCAGCTTGACTAGCGGCCCCACAGATACGCAGTATTTT.

The chain couples TRBV7-6 to TRBJ2-2, with D possibly TRBD2 on 6 matching bases. The germline V and J ends were trimmed by 1 base and 7 bases, with 10 bases remaining between them. Germline CDR1 and CDR2: SGHVS and FNYEAQ. The CDR3 has 14 amino acids. The CDR3 region has the DNA TGTGCCAGCAGCTTAGACGGGGGTGTCGGGGAGCTGTTTTTT. Translation gives CASSLDGGVGELFF.

The chain links TRBV7-6 to TRBJ1-4; 8 bases are shared with TRBD1. The CDR3 runs 13 residues. CDR1 SGHVS and CDR2 FNYEAQ come from the germline V gene. Unmatched junction bases numbered 6, after V lost 8 bases and J lost 7 bases. CDR3 nucleotides: TGTGCCAGCCGGCGGACAGGGTCTGAAAAACTGTTTTTT. It codes for CASRRTGSEKLFF.

CDR3 DNA: TGTGCCAGCAGCCCTGGACTCAACATTGGGGATCAGCCCCAGCATTTT. It encodes CASSPGLNIGDQPQHF. The chain has TRBV6-6 and TRBJ1-5, with unresolved D. Trimming left V 6 bases short and J 5 bases short, with 20 bases between. Germline loops: CDR1 MNHNY, CDR2 SVGAGI (reference sequence). This CDR3 comprises 16 residues.

The chain couples TRBV5-1 to TRBJ2-2; 7 nucleotides align to TRBD2. CDR1 and CDR2 from the germline V gene are SGHRS and YFSETQ. With V trimmed by 1 base and J by 4 bases, 7 bases remained unmatched. The CDR3 totals 16 residues. CDR3 loop: CASSLLASGGTGELFF. Here the CDR3 DNA reads TGCGCCAGCAGCTTGCTAGCATCGGGGGGCACCGGGGAGCTGTTTTTT. The whole variable domain, filled in from reference TRBV5-1 and TRBJ2-2, reads KAGVTQTPRYLIKTRGQQVTLSCSPISGHRSVSWYQQTPGQGLQFLFEYFSETQRNKGNFPGRFSGRQFSNSRSEMNVSTLELGDSALYLCASSLLASGGTGELFFGEGSRLTVL.

The chain links TRBV7-6 to TRBJ1-1, with 8 bases fitting TRBD1. The CDR3 totals 16 residues. V lost 3 bases to trimming and J lost 4 bases; unmatched junction nucleotides: 10. Germline loops: CDR1 SGHVS, CDR2 FNYEAQ. The CDR3 DNA follows: TGTGCCAGCAGCTTCCAGGGGGCGGTTGGGGGCACTGAAGCTTTCTTT. It codes for CASSFQGAVGGTEAFF.

This clone was seen a single time. V is TRBV6-5 and J is TRBJ1-2; 8 bases fit TRBD1. The CDR3 is made up of 15 amino acids. With 5 bases clipped from V and 6 bases from J, the junction kept 11 bases outside the gene matches. Germline CDR1 reads MNHEY; CDR2 reads SVGAGI. The CDR3 DNA is TGTGCCAGCAGTCCCGATATGACAGGGGAGGATGGCTACACCTTC. It translates to CASSPDMTGEDGYTF.

The chain uses TRBV15 and TRBJ2-1, with D unclear. CDR3 length: 15 amino acids. Trimming cost V 1 base and J 2 bases, with 9 bases left between them. Germline lookup yields CDR1 LNHNV and CDR2 YYDKDF (reference sequence). The CDR3 DNA sequence: TGTGCCACCAGCAGAGTTACAGAACCCTACAATGAGCAGTTCTTC. Its protein product is CATSRVTEPYNEQFF.

The chain joins TRBV6-4 to TRBJ1-2, with D tentatively TRBD1 (6 bases). The germline CDR1 and CDR2 sequences are MRHNA and SNTAGT. Trimming pared 10 bases from V and 0 bases from J, leaving 24 bases between. CDR3 length: 17 amino acids. In DNA, the CDR3 is TGTGCCACCGCCGCGCAGGGGCCCTCGGCAGCTAACTATGGCTACACCTTC. This encodes CATAAQGPSAANYGYTF.

The V and J genes are TRBV10-3 and TRBJ2-7; 10 bases line up with TRBD2. Per germline, CDR1 ENHRY and CDR2 SYGVKD. V lost 6 bases to trimming and J lost 6 bases; unmatched junction nucleotides: 8. The CDR3 extends over 14 amino acids. The CDR3 nucleotides are TGTGCCATCAGGGATGGACTAGCGGCGGGCGAGCAGTACTTC. It specifies CAIRDGLAAGEQYF.

This rearrangement joins TRBV30 to TRBJ2-2; D is unresolved. Trimming took off 3 bases at V and 6 bases at J, with 8 bases between the two ends. Germline lookup yields CDR1 GTSNPN and CDR2 SVGIG (reference sequence). CDR3 length: 12 amino acids. The CDR3 protein is CAWRAGPGELFF. The CDR3 DNA sequence: TGTGCCTGGAGAGCAGGCCCCGGGGAGCTGTTTTTT.

V is TRBV7-2 and J is TRBJ2-2, with 10 bases fitting TRBD1. This CDR3 has 15 amino acids. J lost 4 bases, V lost 5 bases, and 4 bases had no gene match. CDR1 SGHTA and CDR2 FQGNSA come from the germline V gene. CDR3 amino acids: CASSPWTGGTGELFF. The CDR3 region has the DNA TGTGCCAGCAGCCCGTGGACAGGGGGCACCGGGGAGCTGTTTTTT.

The V call is TRBV19, the J call TRBJ2-1, with 7 nucleotides matching TRBD1. After removal of 6 bases from V and 5 bases from J, the junction contained 10 bases not matched to a gene. Germline CDR1 is LNHDA and CDR2 is SQIVND (reference sequence). The CDR3 loop spans 15 amino acids. The CDR3 sequence is CASRTGQTRDNEQFF. Here the CDR3 DNA reads TGTGCCAGTAGGACGGGACAGACAAGGGACAATGAGCAGTTCTTC.

The CDR3 region has the DNA TGTGCCAGCAGCCCGGACAGGGTACGAAGAACTGAAGCTTTCTTT. This sequence encodes CASSPDRVRRTEAFF. This sequence joins TRBV7-2 and TRBJ1-1, with 8 bases lining up with TRBD1. In germline, CDR1 is SGHTA, CDR2 FQGNSA. V gave up 5 bases and J gave up 5 bases; unmatched junction bases: 10. The CDR3 has 15 residues.

The rearrangement joins TRBV7-9 to TRBJ1-2; possible D gene TRBD1, 5 bases. Trimming took off 5 bases at V and 2 bases at J, with 9 bases between the two ends. The CDR3 is made up of 13 amino acids. Per the germline V gene, CDR1 is SEHNR and CDR2 is FQNEAQ (reference sequence). The CDR3 reads CASSPYRNYGYTF. Written as DNA, the CDR3 is TGTGCCAGCAGCCCGTACAGGAACTATGGCTACACCTTC.

The CDR3: CASSLWGGYTEAFF. CDR3 nucleotides: TGTGCCAGCAGTTTATGGGGAGGTTACACTGAAGCTTTCTTT. The chain couples TRBV27 to TRBJ1-1; D is unresolved. Trimming left V 1 base short and J 3 bases short, with 9 bases between. CDR3 length: 14 residues. CDR1 MNHEY and CDR2 SMNVEV come from the germline V gene (reference sequence).